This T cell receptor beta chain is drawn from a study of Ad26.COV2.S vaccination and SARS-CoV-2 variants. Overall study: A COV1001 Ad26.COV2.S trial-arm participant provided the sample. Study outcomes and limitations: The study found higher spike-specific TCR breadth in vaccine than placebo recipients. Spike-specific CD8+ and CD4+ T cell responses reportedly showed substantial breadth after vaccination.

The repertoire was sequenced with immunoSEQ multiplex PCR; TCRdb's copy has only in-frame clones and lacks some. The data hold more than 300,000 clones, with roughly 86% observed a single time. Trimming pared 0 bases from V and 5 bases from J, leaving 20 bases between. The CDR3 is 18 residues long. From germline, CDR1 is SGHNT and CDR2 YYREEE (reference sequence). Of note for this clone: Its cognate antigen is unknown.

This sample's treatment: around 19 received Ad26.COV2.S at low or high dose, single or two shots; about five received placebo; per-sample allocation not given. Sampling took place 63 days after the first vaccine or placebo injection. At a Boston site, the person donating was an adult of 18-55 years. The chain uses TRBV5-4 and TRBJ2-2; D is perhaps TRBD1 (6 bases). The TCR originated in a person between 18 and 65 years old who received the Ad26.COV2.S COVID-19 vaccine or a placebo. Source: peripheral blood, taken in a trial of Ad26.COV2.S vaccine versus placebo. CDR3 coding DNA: TGTGCCAGCAGCTTGGGGGCCGCCGGGACATTGGGGACCGGGGAGCTGTTTTTT. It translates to CASSLGAAGTLGTGELFF.